The 9 T cell receptor beta chains below come from one sample, sequenced in a study of blood T cells in healthy people across ages. Together with a sample-barcoded 5' primer, a J-beta primer mix was included in a second PCR lasting roughly 6 to 12 cycles. In TCRdb, the 5' RACE reads were re-called with MiXCR into one record per CDR3 protein. The top ten clones hold about a sixth of a sample with more than 700,000 distinct CDR3 sequences, 35% to 60% of them seen once. Sequencing used blood. These receptors were collected from a man older than 75 in good health.

This clonotype was picked up a small number of times. V gene TRBV20-1 combines with J gene TRBJ2-5; TRBD1 matches 9 bases. Germline-derived CDR1 and CDR2 are DFQATT and SNEGSKA (reference sequence). After removal of 0 bases from V and 5 bases from J, the junction contained 7 bases not matched to a gene. This CDR3 has 15 residues. As DNA, the CDR3 is TGCAGTGCTAGAGATCTCCGGACAGGGGTTGAGACCCAGTACTTC. Protein: CSARDLRTGVETQYF.

In this sample, this clonotype turned up once. The V gene is TRBV7-2, the J gene TRBJ2-3, with 11 bases identical to TRBD2. CDR1 and CDR2 from the germline V gene are SGHTA and FQGNSA. The CDR3 is 17 residues long. Trimming at V came to 4 bases and at J to 3 bases, leaving 9 bases not matched to a gene. The CDR3 DNA reads TGTGCCAGCAGCTCGAGGACTAGCGGGTGGGTAACAGATACGCAGTATTTT. Residues: CASSSRTSGWVTDTQYF.

The chain couples TRBV5-6 to TRBJ2-1; 7 bases are shared with TRBD1. CDR1 is SGHDT, CDR2 YYEEEE, per germline. The CDR3 is 14 residues long. The V segment lost 4 bases and the J segment 5 bases; nucleotides outside the gene matches: 6. The chain's CDR3 is CASSQGVFDNEQFF. CDR3 sequence (DNA): TGTGCCAGCAGCCAGGGGGTGTTCGACAATGAGCAGTTCTTC.

The chain couples TRBV12-3 or TRBV12-4 to TRBJ1-2; 8 bases map to TRBD1. The CDR3 has 15 amino acids. J was trimmed by 6 bases and V by 2 bases; bases with no gene match: 8. CDR3 sequence: CASSLRAGGVNGYTF. CDR3 in DNA: TGTGCCAGCAGTTTAAGGGCAGGGGGCGTTAATGGCTACACCTTC.

This chain joins TRBV28 and TRBJ2-3, with TRBD1 matching over 7 bases. This CDR3 has 15 amino acids. Per the germline V gene, CDR1 is MDHEN and CDR2 is SYDVKM. V was clipped by 6 bases and J by 0 bases; unmatched bases: 6. The CDR3 region has the DNA TGTGCCAGCAGGTTAGAGGGGGCGAGCACAGATACGCAGTATTTT. It codes for CASRLEGASTDTQYF.

On this clonotype itself: This may be a read error, as it is one base from a much larger clone. The chain employs TRBV11-2 and TRBJ2-5; D may be TRBD2 (6 bases). Trimming stripped 1 base from V and 5 bases from J, with 11 bases between. CDR1 and CDR2 from the germline V gene are SGHAT and FQNNGV. The CDR3 has 14 amino acids. CDR3 DNA: TGTGCCAGCAGCTTAGCGGCGGGAACGGAGACCCAGTACTTC. Translation: CASSLAAGTETQYF.

This clonotype has a handful of counts. This chain uses TRBV2 with TRBJ1-4; 7 positions match TRBD1. V dropped 6 bases and J dropped 1; count of bases not matched to a gene: 8. This CDR3 has 16 amino acids. CDR1 SNHLY and CDR2 FYNNEI come from the germline V gene. This CDR3 is CASSETGTRTNEKLFF. The CDR3 coding sequence is TGTGCCAGCAGCGAGACAGGGACCAGAACTAATGAAAAACTGTTTTTT.

Notes on this clonotype: Possible read error: a much larger clone is one base away. This sequence joins TRBV15 and TRBJ2-3; tentative D call: TRBD2 (5 bases). The CDR3 spans 17 residues. Germline CDR1 and CDR2: LNHNV and YYDKDF (reference sequence). V was pared by 7 bases and J by 1 base, with 21 bases between. This CDR3 reads CATNSWGDPRGTDTQYF. The CDR3 DNA reads as TGTGCCACCAACAGCTGGGGAGACCCAAGGGGCACAGATACGCAGTATTTT.

This clonotype was seen repeatedly, ten times or more. Written as DNA, the CDR3 is TGTGCCACCAGCAGAGGAAGGACAGGGTATGGCTACACCTTC. It is translated as CATSRGRTGYGYTF. The chain is built from TRBV15 and TRBJ1-2; TRBD1 matches 8 bases. This CDR3 has 14 amino acids. J lost 5 bases, V lost 1 base, and 3 bases had no gene match. The germline V gene has CDR1 LNHNV and CDR2 YYDKDF (reference sequence). The full variable domain, in which reference TRBV15 and TRBJ1-2 provide the parts outside the CDR3, is DAMVIQNPRYQVTQFGKPVTLSCSQTLNHNVMYWYQQKSSQAPKLLFHYYDKDFNNEADTPDNFQSRRPNTSFCFLDIRSPGLGDTAMYLCATSRGRTGYGYTFGSGTRLTVV.